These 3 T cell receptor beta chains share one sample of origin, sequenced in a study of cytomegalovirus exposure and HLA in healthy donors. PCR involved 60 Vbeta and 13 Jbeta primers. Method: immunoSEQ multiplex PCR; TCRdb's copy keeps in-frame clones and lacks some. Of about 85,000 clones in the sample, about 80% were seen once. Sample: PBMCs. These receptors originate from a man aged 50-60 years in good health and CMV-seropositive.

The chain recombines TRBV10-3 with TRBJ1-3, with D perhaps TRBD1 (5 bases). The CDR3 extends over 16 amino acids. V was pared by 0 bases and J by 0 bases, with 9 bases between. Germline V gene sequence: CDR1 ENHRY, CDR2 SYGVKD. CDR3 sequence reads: CAISESPGHSGNTIYF. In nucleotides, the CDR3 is TGTGCCATCAGTGAGTCGCCAGGGCACTCTGGAAACACCATATATTTT.

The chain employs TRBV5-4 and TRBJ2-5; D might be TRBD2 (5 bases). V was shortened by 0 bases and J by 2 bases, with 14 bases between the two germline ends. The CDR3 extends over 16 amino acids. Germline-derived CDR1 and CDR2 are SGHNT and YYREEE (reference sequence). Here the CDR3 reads CASSLGGLTKQETQYF. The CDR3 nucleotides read TGTGCCAGCAGCTTGGGAGGGTTAACTAAACAAGAGACCCAGTACTTC. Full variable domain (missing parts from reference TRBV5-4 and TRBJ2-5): ETGVTQSPTHLIKTRGQQVTLRCSSQSGHNTVSWYQQALGQGPQFIFQYYREEENGRGNFPPRFSGLQFPNYSSELNVNALELDDSALYLCASSLGGLTKQETQYFGPGTRLLVL.

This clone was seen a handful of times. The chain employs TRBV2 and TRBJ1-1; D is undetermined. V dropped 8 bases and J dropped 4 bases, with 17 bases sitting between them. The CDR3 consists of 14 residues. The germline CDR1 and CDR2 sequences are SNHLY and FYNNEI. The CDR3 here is CASQIRGEATEAFF. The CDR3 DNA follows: TGTGCCAGCCAAATTCGCGGGGAGGCCACTGAAGCTTTCTTT.